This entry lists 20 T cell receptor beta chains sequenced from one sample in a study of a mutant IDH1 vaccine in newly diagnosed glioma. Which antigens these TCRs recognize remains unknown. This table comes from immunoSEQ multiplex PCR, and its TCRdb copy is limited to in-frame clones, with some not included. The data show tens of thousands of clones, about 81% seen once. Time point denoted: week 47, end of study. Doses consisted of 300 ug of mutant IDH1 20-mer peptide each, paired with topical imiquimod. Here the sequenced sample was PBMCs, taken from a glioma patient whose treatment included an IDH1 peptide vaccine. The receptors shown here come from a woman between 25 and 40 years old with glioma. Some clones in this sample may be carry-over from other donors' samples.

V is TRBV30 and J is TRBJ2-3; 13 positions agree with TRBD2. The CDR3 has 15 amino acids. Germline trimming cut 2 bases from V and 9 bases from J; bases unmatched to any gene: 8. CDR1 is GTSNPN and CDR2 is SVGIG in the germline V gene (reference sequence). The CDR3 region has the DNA TGTGCCTGGAGTCTAGGACTAGCGGGAGAGAGGACGCAGTATTTT. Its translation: CAWSLGLAGERTQYF.

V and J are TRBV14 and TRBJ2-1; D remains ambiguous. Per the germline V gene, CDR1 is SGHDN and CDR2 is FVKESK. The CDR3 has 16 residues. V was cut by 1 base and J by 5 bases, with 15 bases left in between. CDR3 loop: CASSQGAGRLHNEQFF. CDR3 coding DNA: TGTGCCAGCAGCCAAGGCGCCGGGCGCCTCCACAATGAGCAGTTCTTC.

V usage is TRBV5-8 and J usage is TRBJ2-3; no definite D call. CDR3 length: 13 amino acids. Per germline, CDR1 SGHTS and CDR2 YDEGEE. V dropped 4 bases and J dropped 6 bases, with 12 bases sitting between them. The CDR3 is CASSAFSADTQYF. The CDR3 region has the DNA TGTGCCAGCAGCGCGTTCTCGGCGGATACGCAGTATTTT. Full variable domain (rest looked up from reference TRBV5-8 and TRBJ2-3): EAGVTQSPTHLIKTRGQQATLRCSPISGHTSVYWYQQALGLGLQFLLWYDEGEERNRGNFPPRFSGRQFPNYSSELNVNALELEDSALYLCASSAFSADTQYFGPGTRLTVL.

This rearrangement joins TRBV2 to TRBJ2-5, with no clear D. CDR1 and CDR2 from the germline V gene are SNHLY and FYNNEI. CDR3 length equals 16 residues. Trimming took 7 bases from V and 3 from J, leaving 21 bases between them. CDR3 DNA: TGTGCCAGCATGGAGTTATGGGATCCCATGAAAGAGACCCAGTACTTC. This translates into CASMELWDPMKETQYF.

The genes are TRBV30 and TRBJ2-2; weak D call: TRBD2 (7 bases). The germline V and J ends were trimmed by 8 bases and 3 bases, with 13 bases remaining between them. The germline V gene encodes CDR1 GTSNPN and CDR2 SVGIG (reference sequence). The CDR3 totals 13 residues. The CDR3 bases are TGTGCCCTACCGGGGGGCCACACCGGGGAGCTGTTTTTT. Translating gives CALPGGHTGELFF. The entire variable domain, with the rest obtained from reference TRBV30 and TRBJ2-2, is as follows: SQTIHQWPATLVQPVGSPLSLECTVEGTSNPNLYWYRQAAGRGLQLLFYSVGIGQISSEVPQNLSASRPQDRQFILSSKKLLLSDSGFYLCALPGGHTGELFFGEGSRLTVL.

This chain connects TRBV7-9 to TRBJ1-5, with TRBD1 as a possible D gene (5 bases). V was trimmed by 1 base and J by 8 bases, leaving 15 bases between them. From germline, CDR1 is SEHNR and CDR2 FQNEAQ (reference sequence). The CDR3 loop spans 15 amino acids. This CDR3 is CASSLGSSGMEPQHF. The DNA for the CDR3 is TGTGCCAGCAGCTTAGGTTCATCAGGGATGGAGCCCCAGCATTTT.

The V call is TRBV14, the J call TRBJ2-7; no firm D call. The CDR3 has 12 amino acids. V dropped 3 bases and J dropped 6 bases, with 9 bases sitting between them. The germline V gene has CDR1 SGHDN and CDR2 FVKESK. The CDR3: CASSQIRSEQYF. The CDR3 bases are TGTGCCAGCAGCCAGATTCGCAGCGAGCAGTACTTC.

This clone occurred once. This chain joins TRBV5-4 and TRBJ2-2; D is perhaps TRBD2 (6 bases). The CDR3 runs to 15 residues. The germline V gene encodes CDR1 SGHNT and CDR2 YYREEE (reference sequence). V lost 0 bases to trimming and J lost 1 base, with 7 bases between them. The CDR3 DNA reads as TGTGCCAGCAGCTTGGTCGGGAGGAACACCGGGGAGCTGTTTTTT. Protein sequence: CASSLVGRNTGELFF.

Here the CDR3 DNA reads TGCAGCGCAGGAGCCTCTGGGGCCAACGTCCTGACTTTC. The encoded protein is CSAGASGANVLTF. This sequence joins TRBV29-1 and TRBJ2-6, with D uncertain. Germline V CDR1 and CDR2: SQVTM, ANQGSEA. V was clipped by 7 bases and J by 0 bases, with 7 bases between them. CDR3 length: 13 amino acids.

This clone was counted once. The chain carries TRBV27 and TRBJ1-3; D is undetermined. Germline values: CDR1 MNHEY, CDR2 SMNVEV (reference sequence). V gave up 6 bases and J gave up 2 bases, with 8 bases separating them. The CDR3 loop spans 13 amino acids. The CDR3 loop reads CASRPHTGNTIYF. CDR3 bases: TGTGCCAGCAGGCCCCACACTGGAAACACCATATATTTT.

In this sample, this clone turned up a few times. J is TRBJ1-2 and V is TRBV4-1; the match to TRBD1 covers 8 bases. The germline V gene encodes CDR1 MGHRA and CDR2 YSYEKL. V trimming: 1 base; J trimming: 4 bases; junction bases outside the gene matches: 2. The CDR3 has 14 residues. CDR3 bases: TGCGCCAGCAGCCAAGGCAGGGGGCTCTATGGCTACACCTTC. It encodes CASSQGRGLYGYTF.

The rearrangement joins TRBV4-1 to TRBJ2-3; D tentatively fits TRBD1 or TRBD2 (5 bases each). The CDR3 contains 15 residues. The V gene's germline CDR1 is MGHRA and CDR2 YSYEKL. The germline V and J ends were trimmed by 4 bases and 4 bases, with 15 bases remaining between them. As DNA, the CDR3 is TGCGCCAGCAGCCCAAGACAGTTGGGGGCAGATACGCAGTATTTT. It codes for CASSPRQLGADTQYF.

Here the CDR3 reads CASSPRRGPYGYTF. The CDR3, as DNA: TGTGCCAGCAGCCCCCGGAGGGGACCCTATGGCTACACCTTC. The rearrangement joins TRBV14 to TRBJ1-2; D perhaps matches TRBD1 (5 bases). This CDR3 is built from 14 residues. Germline V gene sequence: CDR1 SGHDN, CDR2 FVKESK. Trimming took 4 bases from V and 4 from J, leaving 13 bases between them.

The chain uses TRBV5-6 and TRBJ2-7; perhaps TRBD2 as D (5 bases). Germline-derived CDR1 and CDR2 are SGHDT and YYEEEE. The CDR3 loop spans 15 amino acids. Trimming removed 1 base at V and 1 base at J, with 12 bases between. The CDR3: CASSLRSGKSYEQYF. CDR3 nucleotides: TGTGCCAGCAGCTTGAGGTCGGGGAAATCCTACGAGCAGTACTTC.

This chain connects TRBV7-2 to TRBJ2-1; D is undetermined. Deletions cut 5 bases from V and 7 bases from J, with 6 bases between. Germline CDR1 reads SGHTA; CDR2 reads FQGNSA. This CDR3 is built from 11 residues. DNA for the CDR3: TGTGCCAGCAGCCCCGGAAATGAGCAGTTCTTC. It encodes CASSPGNEQFF.

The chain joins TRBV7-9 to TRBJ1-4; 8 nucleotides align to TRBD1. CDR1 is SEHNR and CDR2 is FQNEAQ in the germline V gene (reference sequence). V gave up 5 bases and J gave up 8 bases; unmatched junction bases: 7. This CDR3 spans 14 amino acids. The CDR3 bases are TGTGCCAGCAGCCCGACAGGGGCGAGGGAAAAACTGTTTTTT. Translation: CASSPTGAREKLFF.

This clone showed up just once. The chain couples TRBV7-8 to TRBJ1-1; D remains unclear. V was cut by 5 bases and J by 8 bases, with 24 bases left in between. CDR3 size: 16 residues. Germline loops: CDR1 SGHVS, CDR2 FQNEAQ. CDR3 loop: CASSAIRRGAMGEAFF. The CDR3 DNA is TGTGCCAGCAGCGCGATACGACGTGGTGCCATGGGCGAAGCTTTCTTT.

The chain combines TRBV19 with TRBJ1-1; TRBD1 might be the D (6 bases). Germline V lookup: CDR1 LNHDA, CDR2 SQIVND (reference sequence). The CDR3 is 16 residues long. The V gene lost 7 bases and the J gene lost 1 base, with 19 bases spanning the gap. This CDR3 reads CASTVLKAGANTEAFF. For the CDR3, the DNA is TGTGCCAGTACGGTCTTAAAGGCAGGGGCGAACACTGAAGCTTTCTTT.

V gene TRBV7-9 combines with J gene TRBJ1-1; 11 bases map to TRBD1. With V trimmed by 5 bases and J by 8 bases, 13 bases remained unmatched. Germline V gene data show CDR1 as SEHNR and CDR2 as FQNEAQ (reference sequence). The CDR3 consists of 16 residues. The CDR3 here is CASSSRDRGGSREAFF. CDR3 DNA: TGTGCCAGCAGCAGCCGGGACAGGGGGGGCTCTCGGGAAGCTTTCTTT.

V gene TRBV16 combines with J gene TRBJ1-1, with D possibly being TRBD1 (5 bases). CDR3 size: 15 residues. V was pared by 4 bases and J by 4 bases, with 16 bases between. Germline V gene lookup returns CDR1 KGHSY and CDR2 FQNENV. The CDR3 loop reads CASSPEGRPVTEAFF. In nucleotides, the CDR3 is TGTGCCAGCAGCCCGGAGGGACGACCGGTCACTGAAGCTTTCTTT.